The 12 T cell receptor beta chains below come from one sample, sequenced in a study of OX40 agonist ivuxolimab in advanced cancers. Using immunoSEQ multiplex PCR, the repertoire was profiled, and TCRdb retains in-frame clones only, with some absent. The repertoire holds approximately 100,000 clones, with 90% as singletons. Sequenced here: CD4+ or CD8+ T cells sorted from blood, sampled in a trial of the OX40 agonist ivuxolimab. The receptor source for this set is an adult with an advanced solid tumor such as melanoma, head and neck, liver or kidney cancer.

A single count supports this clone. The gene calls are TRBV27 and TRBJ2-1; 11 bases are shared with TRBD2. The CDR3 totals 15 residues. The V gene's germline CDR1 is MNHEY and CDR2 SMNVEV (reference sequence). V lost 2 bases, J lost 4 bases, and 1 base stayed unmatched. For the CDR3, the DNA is TGTGCCAGCAGTTTACTAGCGGGGGGATACAATGAGCAGTTCTTC. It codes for CASSLLAGGYNEQFF.

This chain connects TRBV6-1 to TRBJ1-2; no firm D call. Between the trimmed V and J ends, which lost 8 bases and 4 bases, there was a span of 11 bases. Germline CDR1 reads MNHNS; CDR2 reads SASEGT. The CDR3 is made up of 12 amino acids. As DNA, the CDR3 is TGTGCCAGCCTTAGAGATGGCTATGGCTACACCTTC. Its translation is CASLRDGYGYTF.

The CDR3 nucleotides read TGCAGCGTTGAACAGCACCAAGAGACCCAGTACTTC. This translates into CSVEQHQETQYF. The gene calls are TRBV29-1 and TRBJ2-5; no firm D call. CDR3 length: 12 residues. Trimming stripped 2 bases from V and 0 bases from J, with 4 bases between. CDR1 SQVTM and CDR2 ANQGSEA come from the germline V gene.

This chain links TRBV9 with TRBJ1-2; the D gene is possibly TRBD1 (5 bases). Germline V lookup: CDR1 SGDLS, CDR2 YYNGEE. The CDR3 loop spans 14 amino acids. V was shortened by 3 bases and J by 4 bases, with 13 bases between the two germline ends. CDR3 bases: TGTGCCAGCAGCGAGGGACGGTCCGGCTATGGCTACACCTTC. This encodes CASSEGRSGYGYTF.

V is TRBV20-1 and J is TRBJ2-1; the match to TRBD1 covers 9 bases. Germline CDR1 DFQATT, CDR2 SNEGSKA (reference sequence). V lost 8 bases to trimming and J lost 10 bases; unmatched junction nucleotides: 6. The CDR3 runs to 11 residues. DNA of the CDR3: TGCAGTTCAGGGACAGGGCGGGAGCAGTTCTTC. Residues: CSSGTGREQFF.

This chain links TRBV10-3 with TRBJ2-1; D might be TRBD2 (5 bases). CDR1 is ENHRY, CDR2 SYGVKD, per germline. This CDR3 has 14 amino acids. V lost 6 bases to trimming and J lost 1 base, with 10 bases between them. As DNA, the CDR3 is TGTGCCATCAGCGTCGGCGGGTCCTACAATGAGCAGTTCTTC. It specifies CAISVGGSYNEQFF.

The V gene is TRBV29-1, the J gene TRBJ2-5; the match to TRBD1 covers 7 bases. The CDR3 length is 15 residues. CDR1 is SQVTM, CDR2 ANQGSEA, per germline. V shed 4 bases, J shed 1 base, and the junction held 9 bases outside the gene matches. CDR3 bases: TGCAGCGTTGGAGGGGGCAGGGGAGCCCAAGAGACCCAGTACTTC. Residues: CSVGGGRGAQETQYF.

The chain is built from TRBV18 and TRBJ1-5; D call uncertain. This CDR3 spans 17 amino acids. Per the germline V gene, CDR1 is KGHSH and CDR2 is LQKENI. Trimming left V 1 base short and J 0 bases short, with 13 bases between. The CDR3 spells CASSPQPTGNSNQPQHF. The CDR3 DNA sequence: TGTGCCAGCTCACCACAGCCGACGGGGAATAGCAATCAGCCCCAGCATTTT.

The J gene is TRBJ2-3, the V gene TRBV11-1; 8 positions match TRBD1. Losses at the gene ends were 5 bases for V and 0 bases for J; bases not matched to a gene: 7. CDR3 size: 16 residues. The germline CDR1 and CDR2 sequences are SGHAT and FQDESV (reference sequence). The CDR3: CASSRGQGGSTDTQYF. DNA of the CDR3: TGTGCCAGCAGCCGCGGACAGGGAGGAAGCACAGATACGCAGTATTTT.

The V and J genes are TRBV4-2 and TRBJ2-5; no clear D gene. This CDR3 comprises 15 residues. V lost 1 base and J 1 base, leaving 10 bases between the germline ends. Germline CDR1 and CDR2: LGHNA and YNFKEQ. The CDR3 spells CASSQGGPLQETQYF. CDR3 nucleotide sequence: TGTGCCAGCAGCCAAGGAGGACCCCTCCAAGAGACCCAGTACTTC.

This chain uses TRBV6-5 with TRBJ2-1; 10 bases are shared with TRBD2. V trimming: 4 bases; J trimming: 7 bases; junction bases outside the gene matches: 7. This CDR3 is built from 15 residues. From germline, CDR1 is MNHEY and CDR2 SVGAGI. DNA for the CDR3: TGTGCCAGCAGTTCCCAGCGGGAGGGCGGGAATGAGCAGTTCTTC. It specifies CASSSQREGGNEQFF.

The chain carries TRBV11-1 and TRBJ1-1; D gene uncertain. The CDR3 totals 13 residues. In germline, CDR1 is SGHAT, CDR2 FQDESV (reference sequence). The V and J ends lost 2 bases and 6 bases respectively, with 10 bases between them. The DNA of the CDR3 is TGTGCCAGCAGCTTAAAGGCGGGAGCTGAAGCTTTCTTT. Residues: CASSLKAGAEAFF.